This T cell receptor beta chain was sequenced for a study of Ad26.COV2.S vaccination and SARS-CoV-2 variants. Turning to the study itself: Vaccine-arm donor from the placebo-controlled COV1001 Ad26.COV2.S trial. Intramuscularly, Ad26.COV2.S was given either once or twice, 56 days apart.

TCRdb's table, derived via immunoSEQ multiplex PCR, lists solely in-frame clones and lacks some. This table holds roughly 390,000 clones, about 85% found once. With 0 bases removed from V and 7 bases from J, the gap between germline ends came to 12 bases. The CDR3 has 14 amino acids. CDR1 is SGHTA and CDR2 is FQGNSA in the germline V gene. Study-wide results and caveats: Vaccinees displayed broader spike-specific TCR repertoires than placebo recipients.

Comment on this clone: Its specificity is not known.

Treatment specified: about 20 received Ad26.COV2.S at low or high dose, single or two shots; 5 received placebo; per-sample allocation not given. Sampling was performed 63 days after the first vaccine or placebo injection. It was an adult aged 18-55 years in Boston who was the donor. The source is a person between 18 and 60 years old who received the Ad26.COV2.S COVID-19 vaccine or a placebo. The chain carries TRBV7-2 and TRBJ1-1; D remains unclear. The specimen was peripheral blood, collected in a trial of Ad26.COV2.S vaccine versus placebo. CDR3 bases: TGTGCCAGCAGCTTAGCTCGGGCGCAGGTTGAAGCTTTCTTT. The encoded protein is CASSLARAQVEAFF.